This T cell receptor beta chain was sequenced for a study of T cells in Graves' hyperthyroidism and ophthalmopathy. Overall study findings and caveats: Onset of ophthalmopathy came a median approximately 6.5 months after the model predicted it.

A note on this clonotype: As yet, its antigen is unknown.

V dropped 0 bases and J dropped 5; count of bases not matched to a gene: 0. The CDR3 runs to 15 residues. Germline CDR1 MRHNA, CDR2 SNTAGT. What was amplified from RNA transcripts were TCR beta CDR3 regions. The TCR CDR3 first-round RT-PCR relied on the HTBI primer set. TCRdb itself ran the multiplex PCR reads through MiXCR, one entry per CDR3 protein. The sample yields around 580,000 distinct CDR3 sequences, roughly 17% seen once. This rearrangement joins TRBV6-4 to TRBJ1-6, with TRBD1 matching 8 bases. Source material: blood. The sequence was collected from a woman younger than 35 with Graves' hyperthyroidism. The CDR3 DNA reads as TGTGCCAGCAGTGACTCGACAGGGGATAATTCACCCCTCCACTTT. Its protein product is CASSDSTGDNSPLHF.